This T cell receptor (beta chain) came from a study of graft-versus-host responses after intestinal transplantation. Study as a whole: Recipients underwent multivisceral, liver-intestinal, or isolated intestinal transplants. Every transplant recipient was induced with anti-thymocyte globulin, then maintained on tacrolimus and steroids for two to three years.

The assay was immunoSEQ multiplex PCR, and TCRdb's table has in-frame clones only and misses some. The data hold about 88,000 clones, with under 95% observed a single time. With regard to this clone: Its matching antigen is unknown.

Germline assignment: CDR1 SGHRS and CDR2 YFSETQ. Trimming removed 4 bases from V and 4 bases from J, with 17 bases in between. The CDR3 covers 16 residues. Study-level findings and limits: Allografts of one patient group, those with graft-donor T cell macrochimerism, had high graft-versus-host to host-versus-graft clonal ratios. GvH clones appeared in recipient marrow, some first in ileum or blood.

The chain combines TRBV5-1 with TRBJ1-4, with a tentative D call TRBD1 (6 bases). Source: unstimulated CD4+ T cells sorted from spleen or lymph node cells, taken before transplant. This clonotype was sampled from a human donor who was the organ donor for an intestinal transplant. The CDR3 reads CASSTTTGTYNEKLFF. The CDR3 DNA sequence: TGCGCCAGCAGCACCACGACAGGAACTTATAATGAAAAACTGTTTTTT.